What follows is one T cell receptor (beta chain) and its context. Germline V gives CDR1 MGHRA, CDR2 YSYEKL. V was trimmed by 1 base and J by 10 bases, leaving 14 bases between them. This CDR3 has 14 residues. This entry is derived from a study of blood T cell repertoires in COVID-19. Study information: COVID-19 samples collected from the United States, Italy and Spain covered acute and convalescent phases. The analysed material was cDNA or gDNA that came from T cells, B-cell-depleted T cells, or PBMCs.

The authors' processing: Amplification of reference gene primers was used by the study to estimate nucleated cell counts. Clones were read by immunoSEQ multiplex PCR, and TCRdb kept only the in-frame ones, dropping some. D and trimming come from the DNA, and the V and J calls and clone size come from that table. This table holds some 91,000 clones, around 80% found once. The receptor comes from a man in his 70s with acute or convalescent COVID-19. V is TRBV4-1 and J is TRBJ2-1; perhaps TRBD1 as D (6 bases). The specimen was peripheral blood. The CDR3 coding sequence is TGCGCCAGCAGCCAAGCAATAGGGGGAGACGAGCAGTTCTTC. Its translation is CASSQAIGGDEQFF.